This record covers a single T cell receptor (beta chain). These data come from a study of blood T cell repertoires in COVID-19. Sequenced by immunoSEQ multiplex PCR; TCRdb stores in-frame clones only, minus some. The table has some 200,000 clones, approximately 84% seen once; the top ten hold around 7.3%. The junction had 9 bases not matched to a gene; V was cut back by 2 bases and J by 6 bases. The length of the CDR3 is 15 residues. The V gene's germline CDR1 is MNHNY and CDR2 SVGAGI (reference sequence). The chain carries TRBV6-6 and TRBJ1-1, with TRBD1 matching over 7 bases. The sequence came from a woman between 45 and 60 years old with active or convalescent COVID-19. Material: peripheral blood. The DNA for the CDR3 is TGTGCCAGCAGTTACCGTACTGACAGGGCCCCTGAAGCTTTCTTT. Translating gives CASSYRTDRAPEAFF.